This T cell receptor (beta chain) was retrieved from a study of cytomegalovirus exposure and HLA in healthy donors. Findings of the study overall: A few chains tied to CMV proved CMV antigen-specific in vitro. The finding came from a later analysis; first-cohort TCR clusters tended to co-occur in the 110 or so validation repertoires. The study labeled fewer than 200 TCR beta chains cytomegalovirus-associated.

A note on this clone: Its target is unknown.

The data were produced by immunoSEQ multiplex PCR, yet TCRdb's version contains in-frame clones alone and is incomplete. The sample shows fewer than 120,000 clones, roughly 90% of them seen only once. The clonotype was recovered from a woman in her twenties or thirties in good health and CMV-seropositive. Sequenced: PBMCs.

The CDR3 spells CASSPRGMGNTEAFF. In DNA, the CDR3 is TGTGCCAGCAGCCCTCGGGGGATGGGTAACACTGAAGCTTTCTTT. The chain couples TRBV5-6 to TRBJ1-1; perhaps TRBD1 as D (5 bases). The germline V gene has CDR1 SGHDT and CDR2 YYEEEE. V was trimmed by 4 bases and J by 2 bases, leaving 15 bases between them. The CDR3 contains 15 residues.